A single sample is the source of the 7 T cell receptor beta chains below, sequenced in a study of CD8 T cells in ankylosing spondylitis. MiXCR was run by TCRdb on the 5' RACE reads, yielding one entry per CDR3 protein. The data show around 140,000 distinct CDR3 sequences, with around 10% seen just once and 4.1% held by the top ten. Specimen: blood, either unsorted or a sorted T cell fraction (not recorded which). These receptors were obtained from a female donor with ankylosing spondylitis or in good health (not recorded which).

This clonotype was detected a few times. CDR3 sequence (DNA): TGCAGCGTTGAATCCTTCGTCGGGACAGGGGATAGCACAGATACGCAGTATTTT. Translated: CSVESFVGTGDSTDTQYF. V gene TRBV29-1 combines with J gene TRBJ2-3; 10 nucleotides agree with TRBD1. V lost 2 bases, J lost 0 bases, and 11 bases stayed unmatched. Germline CDR1 and CDR2: SQVTM and ANQGSEA. This CDR3 spans 18 amino acids.

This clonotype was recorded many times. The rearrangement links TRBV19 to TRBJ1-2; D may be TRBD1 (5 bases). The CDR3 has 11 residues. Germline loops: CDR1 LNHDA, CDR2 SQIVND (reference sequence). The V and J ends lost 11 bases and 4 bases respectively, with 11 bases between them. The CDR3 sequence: CAGSGGYGYTF. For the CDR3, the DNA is TGTGCCGGCTCCGGGGGCTATGGCTACACCTTC.

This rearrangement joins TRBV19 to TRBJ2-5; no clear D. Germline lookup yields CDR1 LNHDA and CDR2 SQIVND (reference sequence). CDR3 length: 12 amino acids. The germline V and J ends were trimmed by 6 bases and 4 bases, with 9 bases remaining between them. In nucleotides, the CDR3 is TGTGCCAGTAGCTCACGCATAGAGACCCAGTACTTC. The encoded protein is CASSSRIETQYF.

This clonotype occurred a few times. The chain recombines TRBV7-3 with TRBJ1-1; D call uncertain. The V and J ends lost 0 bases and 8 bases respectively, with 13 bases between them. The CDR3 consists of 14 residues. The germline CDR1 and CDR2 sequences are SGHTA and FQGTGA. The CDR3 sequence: CASSLTSPPGEAFF. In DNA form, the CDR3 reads TGTGCCAGCAGCTTAACGTCGCCCCCGGGGGAAGCTTTCTTT.

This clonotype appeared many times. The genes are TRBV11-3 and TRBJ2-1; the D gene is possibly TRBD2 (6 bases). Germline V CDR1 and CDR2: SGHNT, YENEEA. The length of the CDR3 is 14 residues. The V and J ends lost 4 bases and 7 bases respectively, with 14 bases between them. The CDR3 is CASSSQREINEQFF. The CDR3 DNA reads TGTGCCAGCAGCTCTCAACGGGAGATTAATGAGCAGTTCTTC.

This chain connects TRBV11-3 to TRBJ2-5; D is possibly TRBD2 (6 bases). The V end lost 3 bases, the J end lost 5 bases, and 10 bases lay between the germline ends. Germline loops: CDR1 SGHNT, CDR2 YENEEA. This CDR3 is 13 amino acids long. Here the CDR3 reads CASSFPGDETQYF. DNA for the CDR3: TGTGCCAGCAGCTTCCCGGGAGATGAGACCCAGTACTTC.

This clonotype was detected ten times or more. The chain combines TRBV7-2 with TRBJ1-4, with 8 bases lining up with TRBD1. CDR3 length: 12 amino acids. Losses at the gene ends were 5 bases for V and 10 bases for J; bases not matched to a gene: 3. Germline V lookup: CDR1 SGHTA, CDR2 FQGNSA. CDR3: CASSLDRGKLFF. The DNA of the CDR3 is TGTGCCAGCAGCCTCGACAGGGGAAAACTGTTTTTT.